The entry below gives a single T cell receptor beta chain sequence along with its context. The antigen is undetermined. These data originate in a study of T-cell reconstitution after alpha-beta-depleted transplantation in children. Study outcomes and limitations: Newly produced T cells mostly accounted for T-cell counts and diversity one year post-transplant.

The CDR3 has 18 residues. Unique molecular identifiers featured in how the TCRbeta library was prepared. TCRdb independently ran MiXCR on the PCR reads; one entry per CDR3 protein. The top ten clones hold 0.79% of a sample with hundreds of thousands of distinct CDR3 sequences, around 13% of them seen once. Sample: PBMCs, taken before TCRalphabeta/CD19-depleted stem cell transplant. The receptor was derived from a girl aged 2-15 years with congenital amegakaryocytic thrombocytopenia, due to receive a stem cell transplant. V and J are TRBV21-1 and TRBJ1-2; TRBD1, the table's D call, lacks a check against the DNA. TRBV21-1 is noted as a pseudogene. CDR3 bases: TGTGCCAGCAGCAGAGGAGGCCTGGTAGTTACTGTCGAAAATGGCTACACCTTC. Its protein product is CASSRGGLVVTVENGYTF.